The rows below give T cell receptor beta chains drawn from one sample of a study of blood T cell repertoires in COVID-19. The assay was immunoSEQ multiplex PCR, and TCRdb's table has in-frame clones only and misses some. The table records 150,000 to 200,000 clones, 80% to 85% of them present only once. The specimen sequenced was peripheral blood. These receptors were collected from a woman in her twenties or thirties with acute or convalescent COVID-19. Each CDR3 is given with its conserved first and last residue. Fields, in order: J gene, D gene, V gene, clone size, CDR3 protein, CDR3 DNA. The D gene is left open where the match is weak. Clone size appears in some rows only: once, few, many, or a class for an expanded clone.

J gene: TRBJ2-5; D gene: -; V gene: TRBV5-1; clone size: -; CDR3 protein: CASSLWGAETQYF; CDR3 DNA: TGCGCCAGCAGCTTATGGGGCGCAGAGACCCAGTACTTC
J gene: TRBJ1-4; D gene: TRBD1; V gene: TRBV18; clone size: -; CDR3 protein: CASSQDRGNEKLFF; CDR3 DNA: TGTGCCAGCTCCCAAGACAGGGGGAATGAAAAACTGTTTTTT
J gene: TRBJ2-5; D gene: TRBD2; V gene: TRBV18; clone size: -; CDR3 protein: CASSPRLAGGQETQYF; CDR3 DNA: TGTGCCAGCTCACCACGGTTAGCGGGAGGGCAAGAGACCCAGTACTTC
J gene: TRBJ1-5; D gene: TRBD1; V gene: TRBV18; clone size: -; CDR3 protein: CASSRGTVNQPQHF; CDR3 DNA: TGTGCCAGCTCCCGCGGGACAGTCAATCAGCCCCAGCATTTT
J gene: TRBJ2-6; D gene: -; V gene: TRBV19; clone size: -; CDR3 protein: CASSKRLGGVPGANVLTF; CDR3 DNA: TGTGCCAGTAGTAAACGTCTCGGGGGTGTCCCTGGGGCCAACGTCCTGACTTTC
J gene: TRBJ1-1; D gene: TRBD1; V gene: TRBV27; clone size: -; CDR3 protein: CASSFLSHDRGALSTEAFF; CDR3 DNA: TGTGCCAGCAGTTTCCTATCCCATGACAGGGGCGCTCTTAGCACTGAAGCTTTCTTT
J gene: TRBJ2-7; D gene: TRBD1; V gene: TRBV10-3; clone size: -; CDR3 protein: CATKDLDRGPEQYF; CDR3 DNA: TGTGCCACCAAAGATCTGGACAGGGGGCCCGAGCAGTACTTC
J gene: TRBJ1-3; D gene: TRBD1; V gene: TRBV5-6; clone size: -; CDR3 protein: CASSDGTGLAFGNTIYF; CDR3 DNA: TGTGCCAGCAGCGACGGGACAGGCCTAGCTTTTGGAAACACCATATATTTT
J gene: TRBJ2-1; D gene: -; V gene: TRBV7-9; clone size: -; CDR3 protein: CASSPQGSWNEQFF; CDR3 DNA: TGTGCCAGCAGCCCTCAGGGATCTTGGAATGAGCAGTTCTTC
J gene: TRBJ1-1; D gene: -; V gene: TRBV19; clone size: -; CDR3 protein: CASSVAVAATEAFF; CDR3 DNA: TGTGCCAGTAGTGTCGCGGTGGCAGCCACTGAAGCTTTCTTT
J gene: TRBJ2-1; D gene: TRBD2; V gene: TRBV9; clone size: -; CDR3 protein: CASSPSTSARNEQFF; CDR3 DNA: TGTGCCAGCAGCCCTTCGACTAGCGCGCGCAATGAGCAGTTCTTC
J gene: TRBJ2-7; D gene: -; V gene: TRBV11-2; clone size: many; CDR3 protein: CASSLVLGRDEQYF; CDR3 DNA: TGTGCCAGCAGCTTAGTCCTCGGGCGGGACGAGCAGTACTTC
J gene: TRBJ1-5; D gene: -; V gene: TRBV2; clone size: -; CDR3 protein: CASSDAGDGFNQPQHF; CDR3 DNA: TGTGCCAGCAGTGATGCGGGGGACGGCTTTAATCAGCCCCAGCATTTT
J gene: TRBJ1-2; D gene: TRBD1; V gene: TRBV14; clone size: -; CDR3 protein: CASRSGQSTLSGYTF; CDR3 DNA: TGTGCCAGCAGGTCGGGACAGAGCACGTTAAGTGGCTACACCTTC
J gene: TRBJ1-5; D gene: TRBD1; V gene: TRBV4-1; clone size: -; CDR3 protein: CASSQERSGGQGFNQPQHF; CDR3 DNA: TGCGCCAGCAGCCAAGAAAGGTCGGGAGGACAGGGGTTCAATCAGCCCCAGCATTTT
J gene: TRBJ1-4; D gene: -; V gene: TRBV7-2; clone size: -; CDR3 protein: CASSLGGLINEKLFF; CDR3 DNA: TGTGCCAGCAGCTTAGGGGGACTGATTAATGAAAAACTGTTTTTT
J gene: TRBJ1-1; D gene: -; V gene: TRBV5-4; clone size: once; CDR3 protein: CASSFTGNTEAFF; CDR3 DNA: TGTGCCAGCAGTTTTACAGGGAACACTGAAGCTTTCTTT
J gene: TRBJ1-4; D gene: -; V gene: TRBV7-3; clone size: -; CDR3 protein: CASSPRGGQTEKLFF; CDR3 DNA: TGTGCCAGCAGCCCTAGGGGGGGGCAGACTGAAAAACTGTTTTTT
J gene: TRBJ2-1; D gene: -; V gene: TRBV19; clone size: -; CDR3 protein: CASSTPTPLAAGDEQFF; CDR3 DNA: TGTGCCAGTAGTACTCCTACCCCTTTGGCCGCCGGGGATGAGCAGTTCTTC
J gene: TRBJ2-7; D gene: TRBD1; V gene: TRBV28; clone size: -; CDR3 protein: CASSSPSTGAHEQYF; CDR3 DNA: TGTGCCAGCAGTTCTCCGTCGACAGGGGCCCACGAGCAGTACTTC
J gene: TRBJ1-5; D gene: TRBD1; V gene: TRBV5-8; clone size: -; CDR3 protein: CASSSDRVNQPQHF; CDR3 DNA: TGTGCCAGCAGCTCGGACAGGGTCAATCAGCCCCAGCATTTT
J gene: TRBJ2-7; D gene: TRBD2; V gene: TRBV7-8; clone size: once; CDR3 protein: CASSRDYAYEQYF; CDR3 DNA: TGTGCCAGCAGCCGGGACTACGCCTACGAGCAGTACTTC
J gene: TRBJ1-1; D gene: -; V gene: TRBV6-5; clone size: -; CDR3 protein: CASTPTRANTEAFF; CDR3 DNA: TGTGCCAGCACCCCAACGAGGGCGAACACTGAAGCTTTCTTT
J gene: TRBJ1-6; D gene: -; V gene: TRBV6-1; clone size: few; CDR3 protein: CASSESQGWDNSPLHF; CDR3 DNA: TGTGCCAGCAGTGAAAGTCAGGGTTGGGATAATTCACCCCTCCACTTT
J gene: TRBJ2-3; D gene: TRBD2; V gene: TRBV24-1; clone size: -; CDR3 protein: CATSDPLAGGRDTQYF; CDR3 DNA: TGTGCCACCAGTGACCCTCTAGCGGGGGGGCGAGATACGCAGTATTTT
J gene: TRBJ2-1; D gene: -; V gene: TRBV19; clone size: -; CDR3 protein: CASSLDDYSYNEQFF; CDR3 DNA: TGTGCCAGTAGTCTAGACGACTACTCCTACAATGAGCAGTTCTTC
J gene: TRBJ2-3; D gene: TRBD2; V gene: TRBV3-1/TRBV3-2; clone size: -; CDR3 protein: CASSHKRLLAGDLRYRDTQYF; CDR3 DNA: TGTGCCAGCAGCCATAAGAGGTTACTAGCGGGGGACCTTCGATACAGAGATACGCAGTATTTT
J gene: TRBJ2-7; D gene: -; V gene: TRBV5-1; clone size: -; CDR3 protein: CASSLASDAYEQYF; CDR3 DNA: TGCGCCAGCAGCTTGGCCAGTGATGCCTACGAGCAGTACTTC
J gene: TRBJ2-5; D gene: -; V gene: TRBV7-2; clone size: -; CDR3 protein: CASSLFSRVGETQYF; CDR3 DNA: TGTGCCAGCAGCTTATTCTCGAGGGTTGGGGAGACCCAGTACTTC
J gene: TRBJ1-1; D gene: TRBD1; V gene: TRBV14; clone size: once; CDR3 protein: CASSSPGQGNTEAFF; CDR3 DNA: TGTGCCAGCAGCTCGCCGGGACAGGGGAACACTGAAGCTTTCTTT
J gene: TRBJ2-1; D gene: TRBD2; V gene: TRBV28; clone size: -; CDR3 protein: CASSRRTSGRLNEQFF; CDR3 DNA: TGTGCCAGCAGTCGTAGGACTAGCGGGAGGCTTAATGAGCAGTTCTTC
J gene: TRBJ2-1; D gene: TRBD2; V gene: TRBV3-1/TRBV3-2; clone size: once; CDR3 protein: CASSLHLSGLAGSSYNEQFF; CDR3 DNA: TGTGCCAGCAGCCTCCATTTGAGTGGACTAGCGGGATCCAGCTACAATGAGCAGTTCTTC
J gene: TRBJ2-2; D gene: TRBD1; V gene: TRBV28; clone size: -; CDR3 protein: CASRLGSYRGTGELFF; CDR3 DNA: TGTGCCAGCAGATTAGGAAGCTACAGGGGCACCGGGGAGCTGTTTTTT
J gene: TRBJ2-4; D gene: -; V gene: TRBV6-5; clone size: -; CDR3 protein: CASSYRGGIQYF; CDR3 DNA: TGTGCCAGCAGTTACCGGGGAGGCATTCAGTACTTC
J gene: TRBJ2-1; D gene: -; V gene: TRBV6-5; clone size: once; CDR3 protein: CASDYTPINEQFF; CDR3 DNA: TGTGCCAGCGACTACACCCCTATTAATGAGCAGTTCTTC
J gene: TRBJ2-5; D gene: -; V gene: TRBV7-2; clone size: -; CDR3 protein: CASSRLPGGIGETQYF; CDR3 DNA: TGTGCCAGCAGCCGGTTGCCTGGGGGGATCGGAGAGACCCAGTACTTC
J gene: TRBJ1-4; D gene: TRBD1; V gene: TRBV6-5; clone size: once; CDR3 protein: CASSWGGTENEKLFF; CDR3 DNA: TGTGCCAGCAGTTGGGGCGGGACAGAGAATGAAAAACTGTTTTTT
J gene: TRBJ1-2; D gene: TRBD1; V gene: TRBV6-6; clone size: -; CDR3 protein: CASSNGQGRSYGYTF; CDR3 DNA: TGTGCCAGCAGCAACGGACAGGGGAGGTCCTATGGCTACACCTTC
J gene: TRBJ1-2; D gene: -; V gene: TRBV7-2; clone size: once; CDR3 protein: CASSHTNYGYTF; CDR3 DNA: TGTGCCAGCAGTCACACCAACTATGGCTACACCTTC
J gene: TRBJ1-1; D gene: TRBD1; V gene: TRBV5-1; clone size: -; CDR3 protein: CASSLEVRDSEAFF; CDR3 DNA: TGCGCCAGCAGCTTGGAAGTGCGGGACAGCGAAGCTTTCTTT
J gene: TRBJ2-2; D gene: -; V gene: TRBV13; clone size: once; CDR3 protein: CASSGEGTGELFF; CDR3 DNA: TGTGCCAGCAGCGGAGAGGGTACCGGGGAGCTGTTTTTT
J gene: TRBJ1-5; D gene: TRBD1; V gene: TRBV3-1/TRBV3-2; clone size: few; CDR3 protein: CASSQTGGFQPQHF; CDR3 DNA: TGTGCCAGCAGCCAAACAGGGGGCTTTCAGCCCCAGCATTTT
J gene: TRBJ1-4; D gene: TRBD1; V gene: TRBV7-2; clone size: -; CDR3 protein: CASSLIRSGGAANEKLFF; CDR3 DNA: TGTGCCAGCAGCTTAATACGATCAGGGGGCGCTGCTAATGAAAAACTGTTTTTT
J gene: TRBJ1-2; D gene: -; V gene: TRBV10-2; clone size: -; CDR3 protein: CASGVAGRRGYTF; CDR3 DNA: TGCGCCAGCGGGGTGGCAGGCCGGAGGGGCTACACCTTC
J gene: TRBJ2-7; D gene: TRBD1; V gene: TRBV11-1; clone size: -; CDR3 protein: CASSFRQGYEQYF; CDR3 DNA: TGTGCCAGCAGCTTCCGACAGGGCTACGAGCAGTACTTC
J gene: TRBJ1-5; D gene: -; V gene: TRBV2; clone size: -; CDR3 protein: CASRPGQKASNQPQHF; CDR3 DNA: TGTGCCAGCAGACCCGGACAAAAGGCGAGCAATCAGCCCCAGCATTTT
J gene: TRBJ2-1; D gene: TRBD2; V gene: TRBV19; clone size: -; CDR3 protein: CASSTTSGGAQQFF; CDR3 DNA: TGTGCCAGTAGTACGACTAGCGGGGGGGCCCAGCAGTTCTTC
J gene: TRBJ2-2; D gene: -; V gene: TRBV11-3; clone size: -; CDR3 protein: CASSPHTGELFF; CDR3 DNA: TGTGCCAGCAGCCCTCACACCGGGGAGCTGTTTTTT
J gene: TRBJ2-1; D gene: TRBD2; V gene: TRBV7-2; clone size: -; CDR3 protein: CASSWLAGPAAYNEQFF; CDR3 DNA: TGTGCCAGCAGCTGGCTAGCGGGACCCGCCGCCTACAATGAGCAGTTCTTC
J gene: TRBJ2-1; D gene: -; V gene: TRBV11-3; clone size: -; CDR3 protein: CASSLGPRSEQFF; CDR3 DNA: TGTGCCAGCAGCCTAGGGCCGAGGAGTGAGCAGTTCTTC
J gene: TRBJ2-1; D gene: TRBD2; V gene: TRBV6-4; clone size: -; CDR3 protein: CASSDSPAGRNEQFF; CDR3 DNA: TGTGCCAGCAGTGACTCGCCAGCGGGAAGGAATGAGCAGTTCTTC
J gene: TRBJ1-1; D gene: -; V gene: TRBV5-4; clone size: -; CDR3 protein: CASTKVGAVTEAFF; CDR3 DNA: TGTGCCAGCACCAAAGTGGGGGCGGTAACTGAAGCTTTCTTT
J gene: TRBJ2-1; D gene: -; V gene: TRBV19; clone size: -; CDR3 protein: CASKWGGGYNEQFF; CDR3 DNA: TGTGCCAGCAAATGGGGGGGCGGATATAATGAGCAGTTCTTC
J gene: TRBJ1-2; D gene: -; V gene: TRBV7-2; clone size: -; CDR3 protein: CASSLRQQNEYGYTF; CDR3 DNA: TGTGCCAGCAGCTTACGTCAACAGAACGAGTATGGCTACACCTTC
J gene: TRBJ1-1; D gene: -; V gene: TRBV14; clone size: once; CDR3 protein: CASSQMRRSLNTEAFF; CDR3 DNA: TGTGCCAGCAGCCAAATGAGGAGGTCCTTGAACACTGAAGCTTTCTTT
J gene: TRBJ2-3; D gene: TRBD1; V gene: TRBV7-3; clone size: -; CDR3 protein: CASSYPDPGTGGTDTQYF; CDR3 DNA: TGTGCCAGCAGCTATCCTGACCCCGGGACAGGGGGCACGGATACGCAGTATTTT
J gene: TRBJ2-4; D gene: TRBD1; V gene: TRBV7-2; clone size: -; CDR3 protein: CASSPRTGGNIQYF; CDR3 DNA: TGTGCCAGCAGCCCCCGGACAGGGGGAAACATTCAGTACTTC